The next 30 T cell receptor beta chains were all read from a single sample in a study of cytomegalovirus exposure and HLA in healthy donors. With 60 Vbeta and 13 Jbeta primers, the PCR was carried out. The repertoire was sequenced with immunoSEQ multiplex PCR; TCRdb's copy has only in-frame clones and lacks some. This table has about 200,000 clones, 75% to 80% appearing once. The sample comprised PBMCs. Receptors originate from a young man in good health and CMV-seronegative.

The sample holds one count of this clone. The V call is TRBV13, the J call TRBJ1-3; a weak D match, TRBD1 (6 bases). There are 14 residues in the CDR3. The ends were cut back, 4 bases at V and 7 bases at J, with 14 bases in the middle. The germline gives CDR1 PRHDT, CDR2 FYEKMQ (reference sequence). CDR3 in amino acids: CASSSGTPGNTIYF. The DNA of the CDR3 is TGTGCCAGCAGCTCTGGGACACCCGGGAACACCATATATTTT.

This clone was seen just once. The chain combines TRBV7-8 with TRBJ1-1, with TRBD1 identical over 8 bases. The CDR3 length is 18 residues. V shed 1 base, J shed 1 base, and the junction held 11 bases outside the gene matches. The germline CDR1 and CDR2 sequences are SGHVS and FQNEAQ. CDR3: CASSLVGFGDRRNTEAFF. DNA of the CDR3: TGTGCCAGCAGCTTAGTAGGGTTCGGGGACAGGCGGAACACTGAAGCTTTCTTT.

This chain uses TRBV11-2 with TRBJ2-7, with TRBD2 matching 10 bases. V trimming: 5 bases; J trimming: 1 base; junction bases outside the gene matches: 11. The germline gives CDR1 SGHAT, CDR2 FQNNGV. The length of the CDR3 is 17 residues. The CDR3 sequence: CASSSPPPSGSSYEQYF. CDR3 nucleotides: TGTGCCAGCAGCAGTCCCCCCCCTAGCGGGAGTTCCTACGAGCAGTACTTC.

The CDR3 reads CASSYSGGQQETQYF. The CDR3 nucleotides read TGTGCCAGCAGTTACTCCGGGGGACAGCAAGAGACCCAGTACTTC. The chain recombines TRBV6-6 with TRBJ2-5, with D perhaps matching TRBD1 (7 bases). The CDR3 runs to 15 residues. Trimming took off 0 bases at V and 2 bases at J, with 10 bases between the two ends. CDR1 is MNHNY, CDR2 SVGAGI, per germline (reference sequence).

In this sample, this clone turned up a few times. V usage is TRBV30 and J usage is TRBJ2-7; 7 bases match TRBD2. With 0 bases clipped from V and 0 bases from J, the junction kept 2 bases outside the gene matches. The CDR3 totals 14 residues. The germline CDR1 and CDR2 sequences are GTSNPN and SVGIG (reference sequence). The CDR3 loop reads CAWSVGLDSYEQYF. The CDR3 bases are TGTGCCTGGAGTGTCGGACTAGACTCCTACGAGCAGTACTTC.

The chain carries TRBV21-1 and TRBJ2-5; the D call in the table, TRBD2, was not verified against the DNA. TRBV21-1 is a pseudogene locus. The CDR3 is 11 amino acids. The CDR3 DNA reads as TGTGCCAGCAGCCCTACTAGGACCCAGTACTTC. This sequence encodes CASSPTRTQYF.

The chain recombines TRBV5-1 with TRBJ2-2; perhaps TRBD1 as D (6 bases). The CDR3 consists of 16 residues. Deletions cut 0 bases from V and 4 bases from J, with 13 bases between. Per germline, CDR1 SGHRS and CDR2 YFSETQ. CDR3 sequence reads: CASSLASGDLTGELFF. CDR3 nucleotides: TGCGCCAGCAGCTTGGCCTCAGGGGATCTCACCGGGGAGCTGTTTTTT.

This chain links TRBV7-3 with TRBJ1-1; D ambiguous. The CDR3 length is 14 residues. Germline assignment: CDR1 SGHTA and CDR2 FQGTGA. Trimming left V 5 bases short and J 4 bases short, with 14 bases between. The CDR3 DNA follows: TGTGCCAGCAGCCCGGGGATCCCGGGCACTGAAGCTTTCTTT. Translated, it gives CASSPGIPGTEAFF.

The gene calls are TRBV5-4 and TRBJ2-4; D unresolved. The germline gives CDR1 SGHNT, CDR2 YYREEE (reference sequence). The CDR3 covers 17 residues. Between the trimmed V and J ends, which lost 1 base and 3 bases, there was a span of 17 bases. The CDR3 DNA is TGTGCCAGCAGCTTGACGCAGACCGTCGGAGTCAAAAACATTCAGTACTTC. Translation: CASSLTQTVGVKNIQYF.

This chain joins TRBV29-1 and TRBJ2-5; 7 bases line up with TRBD1. Losses at the gene ends were 4 bases for V and 5 bases for J; bases not matched to a gene: 13. Germline V lookup: CDR1 SQVTM, CDR2 ANQGSEA. This CDR3 has 15 residues. CDR3 sequence reads: CSVARQGILSETQYF. The CDR3 bases are TGCAGCGTTGCCCGACAGGGAATCCTTTCGGAGACCCAGTACTTC.

This clone was found once. The chain employs TRBV9 and TRBJ2-5; no definite D call. The CDR3 loop spans 12 amino acids. Per the germline V gene, CDR1 is SGDLS and CDR2 is YYNGEE. The V and J ends lost 4 bases and 11 bases respectively, with 15 bases between them. The CDR3 spells CASSPNFASQYF. The CDR3 nucleotides read TGTGCCAGCAGCCCGAACTTCGCGTCGCAGTACTTC.

The V and J genes are TRBV30 and TRBJ2-1, with 8 bases identical to TRBD2. Germline V lookup: CDR1 GTSNPN, CDR2 SVGIG (reference sequence). This CDR3 has 13 amino acids. Trimming took 2 bases from V and 9 from J; bases not matched to a gene: 6. Written as DNA, the CDR3 is TGTGCCTGGAGTAGCGGGGGATCGGGTGAGCAGTTCTTC. Encoded protein: CAWSSGGSGEQFF.

V gene TRBV11-2 combines with J gene TRBJ2-1, with 7 bases fitting TRBD2. The CDR3 runs 15 residues. The trim removed 5 bases at V and 5 bases at J, leaving 9 bases unmatched. CDR1 SGHAT and CDR2 FQNNGV come from the germline V gene. CDR3 bases: TGTGCCAGCAGCCCCACCGGGGGAGGGGACAATGAGCAGTTCTTC. It specifies CASSPTGGGDNEQFF.

This clone was counted only a few times. The rearrangement joins TRBV5-6 to TRBJ1-5, with a tentative D call TRBD1 (6 bases). CDR3 length: 15 residues. V was shortened by 2 bases and J by 6 bases, with 15 bases between the two germline ends. From germline, CDR1 is SGHDT and CDR2 YYEEEE. The CDR3 sequence is CASSLRQVGGQPQHF. In DNA form, the CDR3 reads TGTGCCAGCAGCTTAAGACAGGTCGGAGGTCAGCCCCAGCATTTT.

The table lists this clone with a count of one. The J gene is TRBJ2-3, the V gene TRBV10-1; 8 bases match TRBD1. Trimming cost V 6 bases and J 2 bases; bases outside gene matches: 4. CDR3 length: 14 amino acids. CDR1 is WNHNN and CDR2 is SYGVQD in the germline V gene (reference sequence). CDR3 loop: CASSDRGDTDTQYF. The CDR3 region has the DNA TGCGCCAGCAGCGACAGGGGAGACACAGATACGCAGTATTTT.

For the CDR3, the DNA is TGTGCCAGCAGGAAACTAGCGGGGAACCAAGAGACCCAGTACTTC. Its translation: CASRKLAGNQETQYF. The chain recombines TRBV6-6 with TRBJ2-5; 10 positions match TRBD2. Germline CDR1 and CDR2: MNHNY and SVGAGI (reference sequence). The CDR3 is made up of 15 amino acids. The trim removed 6 bases at V and 0 bases at J, leaving 4 bases unmatched.

This chain links TRBV18 with TRBJ2-4; a weak D match, TRBD2 (6 bases). Germline-derived CDR1 and CDR2 are KGHSH and LQKENI. V was trimmed by 2 bases and J by 9 bases, leaving 17 bases between them. The CDR3 runs to 15 residues. As DNA, the CDR3 is TGTGCCAGCTCACCAGACCGGGACGGGGGAAGCATTCAGTACTTC. It translates to CASSPDRDGGSIQYF.

The CDR3 here is CASSLLGGETQYF. The CDR3 DNA reads TGTGCCAGCAGCTTACTGGGGGGGGAGACCCAGTACTTC. This chain joins TRBV7-3 and TRBJ2-5; 7 positions agree with TRBD2. The trim removed 2 bases at V and 5 bases at J, leaving 2 bases unmatched. The germline CDR1 and CDR2 sequences are SGHTA and FQGTGA. The CDR3 has 13 residues.

The gene calls are TRBV30 and TRBJ1-3; 8 nucleotides agree with TRBD1. V lost 3 bases, J lost 7 bases, and 5 bases stayed unmatched. Germline V gene sequence: CDR1 GTSNPN, CDR2 SVGIG (reference sequence). This CDR3 region has 13 residues. The chain's CDR3 is CAWSETGGNTIYF. CDR3 nucleotide sequence: TGTGCCTGGAGCGAAACAGGGGGGAACACCATATATTTT.

The rearrangement joins TRBV7-2 to TRBJ2-2; 9 nucleotides match TRBD1. The CDR3 is 16 residues long. Germline CDR1 and CDR2: SGHTA and FQGNSA. Losses at the gene ends were 4 bases for V and 4 bases for J; bases not matched to a gene: 7. CDR3 protein: CASSSGLGQGTGELFF. The CDR3 nucleotides are TGTGCCAGCAGCTCGGGGTTGGGACAGGGCACCGGGGAGCTGTTTTTT. The variable domain in full, with the rest retrieved from reference TRBV7-2 and TRBJ2-2, is GAGVSQSPSNKVTEKGKDVELRCDPISGHTALYWYRQSLGQGLEFLIYFQGNSAPDKSGLPSDRFSAERTGGSVSTLTIQRTQQEDSAVYLCASSSGLGQGTGELFFGEGSRLTVL.

This clone was counted a few times. The gene calls are TRBV6-5 and TRBJ2-7, with D maybe TRBD1 (5 bases). The germline gives CDR1 MNHEY, CDR2 SVGAGI. The CDR3 runs to 11 residues. V was pared by 2 bases and J by 6 bases, with 5 bases between. The CDR3 region is CASSYGAEQYF. In nucleotides, the CDR3 is TGTGCCAGCAGTTACGGGGCCGAGCAGTACTTC.

V usage is TRBV4-1 and J usage is TRBJ1-2; no reliable D call. Germline V CDR1 and CDR2: MGHRA, YSYEKL. The CDR3 runs to 14 residues. The germline V and J ends were trimmed by 2 bases and 11 bases, with 18 bases remaining between them. The CDR3 region has the DNA TGCGCCAGCAGCCAAACCTCGGCAGGTTCGGAATACACCTTC. It yields the protein CASSQTSAGSEYTF.

This clone has just a few counts. The chain's CDR3 is CASSYSMSGTNYGYTF. The CDR3 bases are TGTGCCAGCAGTTACTCGATGTCAGGAACCAACTATGGCTACACCTTC. The chain couples TRBV6-5 to TRBJ1-2; D ambiguous. V gave up 0 bases and J gave up 2 bases, with 13 bases separating them. Per the germline V gene, CDR1 is MNHEY and CDR2 is SVGAGI. The CDR3 runs to 16 residues.

J is TRBJ2-3 and V is TRBV30, with a possible D match to TRBD2 (5 bases). Germline loops: CDR1 GTSNPN, CDR2 SVGIG (reference sequence). Trimming took 2 bases from V and 0 from J, leaving 6 bases between them. This CDR3 spans 13 amino acids. CDR3 in amino acids: CAWSRLSTDTQYF. For the CDR3, the DNA is TGTGCCTGGAGTAGACTAAGCACAGATACGCAGTATTTT.

This clone was recorded only once. V gene TRBV30 combines with J gene TRBJ2-2; D perhaps matches TRBD2 (5 bases). Germline CDR1 and CDR2: GTSNPN and SVGIG (reference sequence). The germline V and J ends were trimmed by 7 bases and 4 bases, with 19 bases remaining between them. This CDR3 contains 15 residues. Here the CDR3 DNA reads TGTGCCTCGGACTCGGATGTTTGGGGCACCGGGGAGCTGTTTTTT. Translating it yields CASDSDVWGTGELFF. Drawing the rest from reference TRBV30 and TRBJ2-2, the complete variable domain is SQTIHQWPATLVQPVGSPLSLECTVEGTSNPNLYWYRQAAGRGLQLLFYSVGIGQISSEVPQNLSASRPQDRQFILSSKKLLLSDSGFYLCASDSDVWGTGELFFGEGSRLTVL.

The sample holds a few counts of this clone. V usage is TRBV4-1 and J usage is TRBJ2-1, with D maybe TRBD1 (5 bases). The ends were cut back, 0 bases at V and 12 bases at J, with 9 bases in the middle. The germline V gene has CDR1 MGHRA and CDR2 YSYEKL. The CDR3 contains 12 residues. The CDR3 protein is CASSQDEGVQFF. The CDR3 nucleotides read TGCGCCAGCAGCCAAGATGAAGGGGTGCAGTTCTTC.

J is TRBJ1-2 and V is TRBV15; 8 bases line up with TRBD1. The CDR3 is made up of 16 amino acids. Germline V gene lookup returns CDR1 LNHNV and CDR2 YYDKDF (reference sequence). Trimming took 2 bases from V and 4 from J; bases not matched to a gene: 9. The CDR3 loop reads CATSRSGTGEIYGYTF. The CDR3 DNA reads TGTGCCACCAGCAGATCGGGGACAGGTGAAATCTATGGCTACACCTTC.

The chain is built from TRBV7-9 and TRBJ2-1; 7 nucleotides agree with TRBD1. Germline CDR1 is SEHNR and CDR2 is FQNEAQ (reference sequence). This CDR3 spans 16 amino acids. V gave up 5 bases and J gave up 6 bases; unmatched junction bases: 13. CDR3 sequence reads: CASSTTTGVEVNEQFF. Written as DNA, the CDR3 is TGTGCCAGCAGCACAACCACAGGGGTAGAGGTCAATGAGCAGTTCTTC.

This chain links TRBV4-2 with TRBJ1-1; D is unresolved. Germline V gene lookup returns CDR1 LGHNA and CDR2 YNFKEQ. With 3 bases removed from V and 4 bases from J, the gap between germline ends came to 15 bases. The CDR3 length is 15 residues. CDR3 loop: CASSQPGGPATEAFF. CDR3 sequence (DNA): TGTGCCAGCAGCCAGCCTGGAGGTCCGGCCACTGAAGCTTTCTTT.

The genes are TRBV5-4 and TRBJ1-1; 9 nucleotides line up with TRBD1. Germline V lookup: CDR1 SGHNT, CDR2 YYREEE (reference sequence). CDR3 size: 14 residues. V gave up 3 bases and J gave up 1 base; unmatched junction bases: 1. The CDR3 sequence is CASSWDRANTEAFF. For the CDR3, the DNA is TGTGCCAGCAGCTGGGACAGGGCGAACACTGAAGCTTTCTTT.